Below, 23 T cell receptor beta chains from the same sample are listed, as sequenced in a study of blood T cell repertoires in COVID-19. Clones were read by immunoSEQ multiplex PCR, and TCRdb kept only the in-frame ones, dropping some. The sample includes around 140,000 clones, approximately 88% of them seen just once. The sample consisted of peripheral blood. Receptor source: a human donor in a cohort sampled during active COVID-19.

This clone was seen only once. The V call is TRBV25-1, the J call TRBJ1-1; TRBD1 matches at 8 bases. Germline values: CDR1 MGHDK, CDR2 SYGVNS. V shed 3 bases, J shed 2 bases, and the junction held 8 bases outside the gene matches. This CDR3 has 16 amino acids. For the CDR3, the DNA is TGTGCCAGCAGTGATTCGATGACAGGGGCCAACACTGAAGCTTTCTTT. It translates to CASSDSMTGANTEAFF.

The genes are TRBV24-1 and TRBJ2-5, with 7 bases aligning to TRBD1. Germline V gives CDR1 KGHDR, CDR2 SFDVKD. The V segment lost 12 bases and the J segment 3 bases; nucleotides outside the gene matches: 12. The CDR3 covers 14 residues. CDR3 sequence (DNA): TGTGCCCCCCCCCATCGACAGGGAGAAGAGACCCAGTACTTC. Translated: CAPPHRQGEETQYF.

This clone has a single count. The CDR3 reads CASSAGPYEQYF. In DNA, the CDR3 is TGTGCCAGCAGTGCGGGACCCTACGAGCAGTACTTC. The gene calls are TRBV6-2 or TRBV6-3 and TRBJ2-7; D is perhaps TRBD2 (6 bases). V lost 5 bases to trimming and J lost 2 bases, with 7 bases between them. The CDR3 has 12 residues. Germline lookup yields CDR1 MNHEY and CDR2 SVGEGT.

The rearrangement uses TRBV6-5 and TRBJ1-1; D not certain. V gave up 0 bases and J gave up 1 base, with 9 bases separating them. This CDR3 spans 15 amino acids. Germline CDR1 is MNHEY and CDR2 is SVGAGI. This chain's CDR3 is CASSYSAAQNTEAFF. For the CDR3, the DNA is TGTGCCAGCAGTTACTCGGCGGCCCAGAACACTGAAGCTTTCTTT.

The chain couples TRBV7-9 to TRBJ1-1; perhaps TRBD1 as D (5 bases). CDR3 size: 14 residues. The germline V and J ends were trimmed by 5 bases and 1 base, with 11 bases remaining between them. Germline lookup yields CDR1 SEHNR and CDR2 FQNEAQ (reference sequence). The CDR3 region is CASSQRQTNTEAFF. CDR3 DNA sequence: TGTGCCAGCAGCCAGAGACAGACGAACACTGAAGCTTTCTTT.

This clone was seen more than once but under ten times. The chain employs TRBV11-3 and TRBJ2-2; D possibly corresponds to TRBD2 (5 bases). Germline V lookup: CDR1 SGHNT, CDR2 YENEEA. CDR3 length: 15 amino acids. V was trimmed by 5 bases and J by 5 bases, leaving 15 bases between them. The CDR3 loop reads CASSGGRGITGELFF. DNA for the CDR3: TGTGCCAGCAGCGGTGGACGGGGAATAACCGGGGAGCTGTTTTTT.

This clone was counted once. The V call is TRBV4-1, the J call TRBJ2-5, with D possibly matching TRBD1 (5 bases). V lost 1 base to trimming and J lost 2 bases, with 8 bases between them. Germline loops: CDR1 MGHRA, CDR2 YSYEKL. The CDR3 runs 14 residues. For the CDR3, the DNA is TGCGCCAGCAGCCAAGCAGGGTTACAAGAGACCCAGTACTTC. It yields the protein CASSQAGLQETQYF.

The CDR3 sequence is CASSPDSYGYTF. CDR3 DNA: TGTGCCAGTAGTCCGGACAGTTATGGCTACACCTTC. V is TRBV19 and J is TRBJ1-2; a possible D gene is TRBD1 (6 bases). Looked up from germline, CDR1 is LNHDA and CDR2 is SQIVND (reference sequence). V was shortened by 5 bases and J by 5 bases, with 9 bases between the two germline ends. The CDR3 runs to 12 residues.

The V and J genes are TRBV12-3 or TRBV12-4 and TRBJ2-7, with 8 bases that match TRBD2. The CDR3 is 13 residues long. Losses at the gene ends were 7 bases for V and 2 bases for J; bases not matched to a gene: 4. Written as DNA, the CDR3 is TGTGCCAGCACCATTAGCGGGGCCTACGAGCAGTACTTC. It encodes CASTISGAYEQYF.

This clone was found a few times. The chain carries TRBV6-6 and TRBJ2-7, with 9 bases lining up with TRBD2. With 7 bases clipped from V and 2 bases from J, the junction kept 12 bases outside the gene matches. Germline CDR1 and CDR2: MNHNY and SVGAGI (reference sequence). The CDR3 totals 16 residues. DNA of the CDR3: TGTGCCAGCAACAATCGCGTTCTAGCGGGGACCTACGAGCAGTACTTC. This translates into CASNNRVLAGTYEQYF.

The chain joins TRBV5-8 to TRBJ2-5, with TRBD1 identical over 8 bases. Germline values: CDR1 SGHTS, CDR2 YDEGEE. The CDR3 is made up of 15 amino acids. The V gene end was trimmed by 3 bases and the J gene end by 1 base; junction bases not matched to a gene: 5. The CDR3, as DNA: TGTGCCAGCAGCTCGCCGGACAGGGCCCAAGAGACCCAGTACTTC. Translating it yields CASSSPDRAQETQYF.

V gene TRBV25-1 combines with J gene TRBJ2-2; tentative D call: TRBD1 (8 bases). Germline V gene data show CDR1 as MGHDK and CDR2 as SYGVNS. Trimming removed 10 bases at V and 6 bases at J, with 21 bases between. CDR3 length: 15 amino acids. CDR3 coding DNA: TGTGCCATCGGGGAGGGGCAGGGGGCGCCCGGGGAGCTGTTTTTT. This sequence encodes CAIGEGQGAPGELFF.

CDR3 region: CASSLAEGPEAFF. The CDR3 DNA sequence: TGTGCCAGCAGCTTAGCGGAGGGTCCTGAAGCTTTCTTT. V and J are TRBV7-8 and TRBJ1-1; D unresolved. This CDR3 has 13 residues. Trimming took off 0 bases at V and 6 bases at J, with 8 bases between the two ends. The germline CDR1 and CDR2 sequences are SGHVS and FQNEAQ.

This chain connects TRBV6-1 to TRBJ2-3, with 12 bases identical to TRBD2. The germline V gene encodes CDR1 MNHNS and CDR2 SASEGT. V shed 4 bases, J shed 5 bases, and the junction held 7 bases outside the gene matches. This CDR3 contains 16 residues. Here the CDR3 reads CASSVLAGGRQDTQYF. The CDR3 coding sequence is TGTGCCAGCAGTGTCCTAGCGGGGGGGCGCCAAGATACGCAGTATTTT.

This chain links TRBV9 with TRBJ2-3; TRBD2 matches 9 bases. There are 14 residues in the CDR3. Germline trimming cut 5 bases from V and 4 bases from J; bases unmatched to any gene: 5. Germline assignment: CDR1 SGDLS and CDR2 YYNGEE. This chain's CDR3 is CASRRTSDSDTQYF. CDR3 DNA sequence: TGTGCCAGCAGGCGGACTAGCGACTCAGATACGCAGTATTTT.

This rearrangement joins TRBV5-1 to TRBJ2-5; D possibly corresponds to TRBD1 (5 bases). The CDR3 consists of 15 residues. Trimming pared 0 bases from V and 1 base from J, leaving 10 bases between. CDR1 SGHRS and CDR2 YFSETQ come from the germline V gene. The CDR3 region is CASSLVGQGQETQYF. The DNA of the CDR3 is TGCGCCAGCAGCTTGGTAGGGCAGGGCCAAGAGACCCAGTACTTC. Using reference TRBV5-1 and TRBJ2-5 for the parts outside the CDR3, the full variable domain is KAGVTQTPRYLIKTRGQQVTLSCSPISGHRSVSWYQQTPGQGLQFLFEYFSETQRNKGNFPGRFSGRQFSNSRSEMNVSTLELGDSALYLCASSLVGQGQETQYFGPGTRLLVL.

The V gene is TRBV18, the J gene TRBJ1-2; 8 bases line up with TRBD1. V was clipped by 6 bases and J by 7 bases; unmatched bases: 10. The germline V gene has CDR1 KGHSH and CDR2 LQKENI. The CDR3 totals 14 residues. CDR3 nucleotide sequence: TGTGCCAGCTCTATACAGGGGGGCCCTCTTGGCTACACCTTC. This gives the protein CASSIQGGPLGYTF.

The chain joins TRBV6-5 to TRBJ1-6; D possibly corresponds to TRBD1 (6 bases). CDR1 is MNHEY and CDR2 is SVGAGI in the germline V gene. Trimming took off 7 bases at V and 10 bases at J, with 17 bases between the two ends. CDR3 length: 14 residues. The CDR3 sequence: CASIPGEINSPLHF. CDR3 sequence (DNA): TGTGCCAGCATTCCAGGGGAAATAAACTCACCCCTCCACTTT.

This chain connects TRBV18 to TRBJ1-2; no clear D gene. Germline CDR1 KGHSH, CDR2 LQKENI. Trimming took 2 bases from V and 4 from J, leaving 14 bases between them. This CDR3 comprises 15 residues. In DNA form, the CDR3 reads TGTGCCAGCTCACCATCCGACGTCCGGGGCTATGGCTACACCTTC. Protein: CASSPSDVRGYGYTF.

CDR3 in DNA: TGTGCCAGTAGTTTCGGACAGGGAGCCCAGGGGACAGATACGCAGTATTTT. Amino acids: CASSFGQGAQGTDTQYF. The chain uses TRBV19 and TRBJ2-3; TRBD1 aligns across 8 bases. Looked up from germline, CDR1 is LNHDA and CDR2 is SQIVND (reference sequence). The J segment lost 3 bases and the V segment lost 5 bases, leaving 13 bases of the junction unmatched. CDR3 size: 17 residues.

V usage is TRBV5-1 and J usage is TRBJ1-1; D remains ambiguous. V was shortened by 2 bases and J by 4 bases, with 9 bases between the two germline ends. Germline V gene sequence: CDR1 SGHRS, CDR2 YFSETQ. The CDR3 is made up of 13 amino acids. This CDR3 reads CASSFRVGTEAFF. CDR3 DNA sequence: TGCGCCAGCAGCTTTCGGGTAGGCACTGAAGCTTTCTTT.

The V call is TRBV5-6, the J call TRBJ1-2; D is possibly TRBD1 (5 bases). This CDR3 has 12 amino acids. V lost 4 bases, J lost 3 bases, and 7 bases lay in between. Germline V gene lookup returns CDR1 SGHDT and CDR2 YYEEEE. In DNA form, the CDR3 reads TGTGCCAGCAGCACGACAGACTATGGCTACACCTTC. Amino acids: CASSTTDYGYTF.

The V gene is TRBV6-5, the J gene TRBJ1-2, with TRBD1 matching 8 bases. The CDR3 runs to 15 residues. V was clipped by 6 bases and J by 4 bases; unmatched bases: 10. CDR1 and CDR2 (germline): MNHEY, SVGAGI. The CDR3 sequence: CASRIARGQVYGYTF. Written as DNA, the CDR3 is TGTGCCAGCAGAATTGCTCGGGGACAGGTCTATGGCTACACCTTC.